One sample yielded the 32 T cell receptor beta chains listed below, sequenced in a study of shared clonotypes between healthy human individuals. TCRdb's table, derived via immunoSEQ multiplex PCR, lists solely in-frame clones and lacks some. Among some 2,100,000 clones, approximately 95% were seen once, and the ten largest hold 0.13%. What was sequenced was naive CD4+ T cells sorted from blood. Subset meaning: CD45RA+ positively selected. Every receptor here comes from a young man in good health.

The rearrangement links TRBV7-6 to TRBJ2-3; 8 bases align to TRBD2. The ends lost 5 bases at V and 8 bases at J; junction bases unmatched: 15. This CDR3 spans 16 amino acids. Germline-derived CDR1 and CDR2 are SGHVS and FNYEAQ. The CDR3: CASSPRVAGTGSTQYF. The CDR3 DNA is TGTGCCAGCAGCCCCCGGGTAGCGGGAACCGGTTCTACGCAGTATTTT.

V gene TRBV10-3 combines with J gene TRBJ2-7; D possibly corresponds to TRBD2 (5 bases). The CDR3 totals 13 residues. V lost 5 bases, J lost 2 bases, and 10 bases lay in between. From germline, CDR1 is ENHRY and CDR2 SYGVKD. The CDR3 loop is CAISRESTYEQYF. CDR3 sequence (DNA): TGTGCCATCAGTCGGGAATCTACCTACGAGCAGTACTTC.

This chain connects TRBV7-2 to TRBJ2-7; 9 positions agree with TRBD1. Germline V gives CDR1 SGHTA, CDR2 FQGNSA. This CDR3 is 14 amino acids long. J lost 7 bases, V lost 5 bases, and 9 bases had no gene match. CDR3 sequence (DNA): TGTGCCAGCAGCGAGGGACAGGGTCGACAGGAGCAGTACTTC. It yields the protein CASSEGQGRQEQYF.

Comment on this clone: The sample has other DNA sequences that encode this CDR3 too. The chain carries TRBV9 and TRBJ1-2; D remains unclear. This CDR3 region has 14 residues. Trimming pared 0 bases from V and 1 base from J, leaving 7 bases between. The germline V gene has CDR1 SGDLS and CDR2 YYNGEE. The CDR3 nucleotides are TGTGCCAGCAGCGTAGGAGGGCTTAACTATGGCTACACCTTC. The encoded protein is CASSVGGLNYGYTF.

Notes on this clone: The sample contains more than one DNA sequence encoding this CDR3. The genes are TRBV10-3 and TRBJ2-7; 8 bases match TRBD1. V shed 8 bases, J shed 2 bases, and the junction held 5 bases outside the gene matches. The CDR3 totals 13 residues. The V gene's germline CDR1 is ENHRY and CDR2 SYGVKD. CDR3: CAISGTGAYEQYF. In nucleotides, the CDR3 is TGTGCCATCTCCGGGACAGGAGCCTACGAGCAGTACTTC.

Comment on this clone: Different DNA sequences within this sample yield the same CDR3. V is TRBV19 and J is TRBJ1-2; 9 bases line up with TRBD1. V shed 3 bases and J 2 bases; nucleotides not matched to a gene: 1. Germline V gene sequence: CDR1 LNHDA, CDR2 SQIVND (reference sequence). The CDR3 runs 14 residues. CDR3 sequence (DNA): TGTGCCAGTAGTATGGGACAGGGAAACTATGGCTACACCTTC. Translation: CASSMGQGNYGYTF.

This rearrangement joins TRBV2 to TRBJ2-1; 12 nucleotides agree with TRBD2. Trimming removed 5 bases from V and 4 bases from J; junction bases left unmatched: 6. CDR3 length: 16 amino acids. The germline V gene has CDR1 SNHLY and CDR2 FYNNEI. The CDR3 loop is CASSPLAGGQYNEQFF. Written as DNA, the CDR3 is TGTGCCAGCAGTCCCCTAGCGGGAGGGCAATACAATGAGCAGTTCTTC.

The chain carries TRBV4-3 and TRBJ1-5; D remains unclear. The CDR3 is made up of 15 amino acids. Germline V gives CDR1 LGHNA, CDR2 YSLEER. V lost 1 base and J lost 0, with 7 bases in between. CDR3 bases: TGCGCCAGCAGCCAAGGATCAAATAGCAATCAGCCCCAGCATTTT. Amino acids: CASSQGSNSNQPQHF.

This chain uses TRBV30 with TRBJ1-5, with 7 nucleotides matching TRBD1. This CDR3 spans 15 amino acids. V shed 8 bases, J shed 2 bases, and the junction held 12 bases outside the gene matches. Germline assignment: CDR1 GTSNPN and CDR2 SVGIG (reference sequence). CDR3 loop: CASTSGGAGNQPQHF. The CDR3 bases are TGTGCCAGCACCTCAGGGGGGGCCGGCAATCAGCCCCAGCATTTT.

The chain carries TRBV12-5 and TRBJ1-5, with TRBD1 matching over 7 bases. CDR1 and CDR2 from the germline V gene are LGHNT and FRNRAP. This CDR3 contains 15 residues. V dropped 5 bases and J dropped 1; count of bases not matched to a gene: 5. The CDR3 loop is CASGHGTESNQPQHF. The CDR3 DNA sequence: TGTGCTAGTGGTCACGGGACAGAGAGCAATCAGCCCCAGCATTTT.

The chain couples TRBV2 to TRBJ1-1; D ambiguous. The CDR3 sequence is 12 residues long. The V end lost 7 bases, the J end lost 2 bases, and 8 bases lay between the germline ends. CDR1 SNHLY and CDR2 FYNNEI come from the germline V gene. CDR3 DNA: TGTGCCAGCAAACGGAGTAACACTGAAGCTTTCTTT. This codes for CASKRSNTEAFF. The full variable domain, rest sourced from reference TRBV2 and TRBJ1-1, is EPEVTQTPSHQVTQMGQEVILRCVPISNHLYFYWYRQILGQKVEFLVSFYNNEISEKSEIFDDQFSVERPDGSNFTLKIRSTKLEDSAMYFCASKRSNTEAFFGQGTRLTVV.

This rearrangement joins TRBV5-1 to TRBJ2-7, with D hard to call. This CDR3 is built from 14 residues. The ends were cut back, 7 bases at V and 2 bases at J, with 16 bases in the middle. CDR1 and CDR2 (germline): SGHRS, YFSETQ. The CDR3 DNA is TGCGCCAGCTCCGTCGGTGGCACCCCCTACGAGCAGTACTTC. Protein sequence: CASSVGGTPYEQYF.

The chain couples TRBV5-1 to TRBJ2-6; tentative D call: TRBD1 (5 bases). The CDR3 loop spans 17 amino acids. Trimming removed 0 bases from V and 0 bases from J, with 10 bases in between. The germline CDR1 and CDR2 sequences are SGHRS and YFSETQ. The chain's CDR3 is CASSLGQTLSGANVLTF. In nucleotides, the CDR3 is TGCGCCAGCAGCTTGGGACAGACACTCTCTGGGGCCAACGTCCTGACTTTC.

A word on this clone: Distinct nucleotide sequences in the sample also encode this CDR3. The chain employs TRBV28 and TRBJ1-2, with unresolved D. Germline V gives CDR1 MDHEN, CDR2 SYDVKM. V was clipped by 3 bases and J by 1 base, with 3 bases between them. The CDR3 covers 12 residues. Written as DNA, the CDR3 is TGTGCCAGCAGTTTGGTTAACTATGGCTACACCTTC. Amino acid sequence: CASSLVNYGYTF.

The chain has TRBV2 and TRBJ1-2, with D possibly being TRBD1 (5 bases). The V end lost 4 bases, the J end lost 4 bases, and 16 bases lay between the germline ends. This CDR3 region has 15 residues. CDR1 is SNHLY, CDR2 FYNNEI, per germline. In nucleotides, the CDR3 is TGTGCCAGCAGTGCTGGGGAGTTTGGGGCCTATGGCTACACCTTC. Translated, it gives CASSAGEFGAYGYTF.

This chain links TRBV5-1 with TRBJ2-3; the match to TRBD2 covers 8 bases. Trimming cost V 4 bases and J 1 base; bases outside gene matches: 5. CDR3 length equals 15 residues. In germline, CDR1 is SGHRS, CDR2 YFSETQ. CDR3 sequence reads: CASSPPTSGTDTQYF. For the CDR3, the DNA is TGCGCCAGCAGCCCCCCGACTAGCGGCACAGATACGCAGTATTTT.

The rearrangement links TRBV18 to TRBJ1-6; TRBD1 is a possible D gene (5 bases). Germline V CDR1 and CDR2: KGHSH, LQKENI. Trimming pared 1 base from V and 10 bases from J, leaving 20 bases between. The CDR3 extends over 17 amino acids. The DNA of the CDR3 is TGTGCCAGCTCACCACACGGGGCCCAGGGAGGTAACTCACCCCTCCACTTT. Its translation: CASSPHGAQGGNSPLHF.

The chain uses TRBV7-9 and TRBJ2-7; unclear D gene. CDR3 length: 15 amino acids. Germline CDR1 SEHNR, CDR2 FQNEAQ (reference sequence). Trimming stripped 3 bases from V and 6 bases from J, with 18 bases between. CDR3 protein: CASSLIGPREVEQYF. DNA for the CDR3: TGTGCCAGCAGCTTGATCGGCCCACGAGAGGTCGAGCAGTACTTC.

This chain links TRBV10-3 with TRBJ2-3, with 12 nucleotides matching TRBD2. The CDR3 is 16 residues long. Per germline, CDR1 ENHRY and CDR2 SYGVKD. With V trimmed by 3 bases and J by 5 bases, 6 bases remained unmatched. This chain's CDR3 is CAISDGLAGLGDTQYF. The CDR3 bases are TGTGCCATCAGTGATGGACTAGCGGGATTAGGAGATACGCAGTATTTT.

The chain carries TRBV10-3 and TRBJ2-5, with 9 bases lining up with TRBD2. J gave up 2 bases and V 4 bases, and 11 bases lay outside the gene matches. CDR1 is ENHRY and CDR2 is SYGVKD in the germline V gene. The CDR3 sequence is 17 residues long. In DNA, the CDR3 is TGTGCCATCAGTGCCCGTTCTAGCGGGGCGTTACAAGAGACCCAGTACTTC. It translates to CAISARSSGALQETQYF.

The chain uses TRBV11-2 and TRBJ2-3, with D perhaps TRBD1 (6 bases). CDR3 length: 15 amino acids. Deletions cut 5 bases from V and 4 bases from J, with 16 bases between. In germline, CDR1 is SGHAT, CDR2 FQNNGV. CDR3 region: CASSPQGIGADTQYF. The CDR3 DNA is TGTGCCAGCAGCCCACAGGGTATAGGGGCAGATACGCAGTATTTT.

As DNA, the CDR3 is TGTGCTAGTGCCCAGACAGGTGTTAACACCGGGGAGCTGTTTTTT. It specifies CASAQTGVNTGELFF. This rearrangement joins TRBV12-5 to TRBJ2-2; D may be TRBD1 (6 bases). V lost 7 bases, J lost 2 bases, and 14 bases lay in between. This CDR3 is 15 amino acids long. Per the germline V gene, CDR1 is LGHNT and CDR2 is FRNRAP.

The chain has TRBV2 and TRBJ1-6; D possibly corresponds to TRBD1 (5 bases). Looked up from germline, CDR1 is SNHLY and CDR2 is FYNNEI. The CDR3 totals 14 residues. Trimming shortened V by 7 bases and J by 7 bases, and 14 bases separated the two germline ends. CDR3 region: CASNAQGGNSPLHF. The CDR3, as DNA: TGTGCCAGCAACGCTCAGGGAGGGAATTCACCCCTCCACTTT.

The CDR3 region is CASRLQGGHEQYF. The CDR3 DNA sequence: TGTGCCAGCAGGTTACAGGGAGGTCACGAGCAGTACTTC. This chain connects TRBV6-5 to TRBJ2-7, with D perhaps given as TRBD1 or TRBD2 (6 bases each). In germline, CDR1 is MNHEY, CDR2 SVGAGI. V lost 6 bases and J lost 5, with 14 bases in between. This CDR3 has 13 residues.

The V gene is TRBV7-2, the J gene TRBJ2-7, with D possibly matching TRBD2 (6 bases). The CDR3 length is 15 residues. Trimming took 5 bases from V and 3 from J, leaving 17 bases between them. Germline CDR1 and CDR2: SGHTA and FQGNSA. The CDR3 protein is CASSPDRAGSYEQYF. The DNA of the CDR3 is TGTGCCAGCAGCCCCGATCGGGCGGGGAGCTACGAGCAGTACTTC.

V and J are TRBV9 and TRBJ1-2, with TRBD1 matching over 8 bases. This CDR3 is 15 amino acids long. V shed 0 bases, J shed 3 bases, and the junction held 4 bases outside the gene matches. Germline loops: CDR1 SGDLS, CDR2 YYNGEE. CDR3: CASSVDDRGDYGYTF. DNA for the CDR3: TGTGCCAGCAGCGTAGACGACAGGGGAGACTATGGCTACACCTTC.

V gene TRBV18 combines with J gene TRBJ1-6; possible D gene TRBD1, 5 bases. V shed 3 bases and J shed 10 bases, with 13 bases lying between them. CDR1 is KGHSH and CDR2 is LQKENI in the germline V gene. The CDR3 spans 14 residues. CDR3 protein: CASSPAGWESPLHF. In DNA form, the CDR3 reads TGTGCCAGCTCACCCGCAGGGTGGGAGTCACCCCTCCACTTT. Based on the CDR3 plus reference TRBV18 and TRBJ1-6, the full variable domain is NAGVMQNPRHLVRRRGQEARLRCSPMKGHSHVYWYRQLPEEGLKFMVYLQKENIIDESGMPKERFSAEFPKEGPSILRIQQVVRGDSAAYFCASSPAGWESPLHFGNGTRLTVT.

Remarks on this clone: Other DNA sequences in this sample translate to the same CDR3. The V and J genes are TRBV18 and TRBJ2-7; maybe TRBD1 (5 bases). Germline V gene sequence: CDR1 KGHSH, CDR2 LQKENI. Trimming removed 0 bases at V and 0 bases at J, with 9 bases between. CDR3 size: 15 residues. As DNA, the CDR3 is TGTGCCAGCTCACCACCGGCAGGGTCCTCCTACGAGCAGTACTTC. Amino acids: CASSPPAGSSYEQYF.

The V and J genes are TRBV4-1 and TRBJ2-2, with a weak D call TRBD1 (6 bases). The ends were cut back, 4 bases at V and 0 bases at J, with 12 bases in the middle. The CDR3 is made up of 16 amino acids. Germline CDR1 MGHRA, CDR2 YSYEKL. As DNA, the CDR3 is TGCGCCAGCAGCCCCCGAGGGGGACCGAACACCGGGGAGCTGTTTTTT. Translated: CASSPRGGPNTGELFF.

The chain couples TRBV6-5 to TRBJ1-1, with 7 bases lining up with TRBD1. The CDR3 has 11 amino acids. Germline V lookup: CDR1 MNHEY, CDR2 SVGAGI. The V segment lost 5 bases and the J segment 11 bases; nucleotides outside the gene matches: 5. The CDR3 protein is CASSNGQVAFF. The CDR3 nucleotides read TGTGCCAGCAGTAATGGACAGGTGGCTTTCTTT.

A word on this clone: Other DNA sequences in the same sample also yield this CDR3. The chain employs TRBV5-1 and TRBJ1-5; TRBD1 might be the D (6 bases). The CDR3 is made up of 14 amino acids. V gave up 0 bases and J gave up 4 bases, with 8 bases separating them. The germline CDR1 and CDR2 sequences are SGHRS and YFSETQ. CDR3 DNA: TGCGCCAGCAGCTTGGGGACAGCGAATCAGCCCCAGCATTTT. Its protein product is CASSLGTANQPQHF.

CDR3 DNA sequence: TGTGCCAGTGAGAGCAGGGGGACCGGGGAGCTGTTTTTT. Residues: CASESRGTGELFF. The chain carries TRBV6-5 and TRBJ2-2; TRBD1 matches at 7 bases. V lost 9 bases and J lost 5; bases outside the gene matches: 6. The germline CDR1 and CDR2 sequences are MNHEY and SVGAGI. CDR3 length: 13 residues.